One sample yielded the 25 T cell receptor beta chains listed below, sequenced in a study of beta chain features in type 1 diabetes. Every isolated RNA sample was fully reverse transcribed, so sequencing captured expressed TCRB transcripts. Sequencing was performed with immunoSEQ multiplex PCR; in TCRdb, only in-frame clones are kept and a portion is missing. The table includes 360,000 or so clones, 15% to 20% detected once. Sequenced material: naive CD4+ T cells from blood. The receptors originated from a woman younger than 35 in good health.

The chain carries TRBV2 and TRBJ2-1; 8 bases fit TRBD2. The trim removed 6 bases at V and 5 bases at J, leaving 15 bases unmatched. There are 17 residues in the CDR3. Germline CDR1 SNHLY, CDR2 FYNNEI. CDR3 loop: CASRTDSLAGLDNEQFF. CDR3 sequence (DNA): TGTGCCAGCAGAACGGATTCCCTAGCGGGTCTTGACAATGAGCAGTTCTTC.

J is TRBJ1-2 and V is TRBV30, with a tentative D call TRBD1 (6 bases). Germline loops: CDR1 GTSNPN, CDR2 SVGIG (reference sequence). The CDR3 runs to 13 residues. V lost 1 base and J lost 3, with 9 bases in between. CDR3 protein: CAWSEGTYYGYTF. The CDR3 DNA reads as TGTGCCTGGAGTGAGGGGACATACTATGGCTACACCTTC.

This clone occurred a few times. The rearrangement links TRBV14 to TRBJ1-2, with TRBD1 matching 9 bases. This CDR3 has 12 amino acids. The junction had 8 bases not matched to a gene; V was cut back by 4 bases and J by 14 bases. CDR1 is SGHDN and CDR2 is FVKESK in the germline V gene. CDR3 loop: CASSPGQGWRTF. CDR3 sequence (DNA): TGTGCCAGCAGCCCCGGACAGGGGTGGCGTACCTTC.

This clone was seen a handful of times. This chain links TRBV7-3 with TRBJ2-4; possible D gene TRBD1, 5 bases. The germline CDR1 and CDR2 sequences are SGHTA and FQGTGA. The CDR3 covers 17 residues. Trimming took off 1 base at V and 9 bases at J, with 22 bases between the two ends. Here the CDR3 DNA reads TGTGCCAGCAGCTTAAGGGGTCCTGGGGCCCCCTCGAGCATTCAGTACTTC. Its protein product is CASSLRGPGAPSSIQYF.

The DNA of the CDR3 is TGTGCCAGCAGTGAGGACAGGTCCCCGACCTACGAGCAGTACTTC. This encodes CASSEDRSPTYEQYF. This chain uses TRBV2 with TRBJ2-7, with TRBD1 matching 7 bases. Germline trimming cut 3 bases from V and 2 bases from J; bases unmatched to any gene: 7. The V gene's germline CDR1 is SNHLY and CDR2 FYNNEI. This CDR3 comprises 15 residues.

This chain links TRBV10-3 with TRBJ2-7, with D possibly TRBD2 on 5 matching bases. The germline V gene has CDR1 ENHRY and CDR2 SYGVKD. The CDR3 spans 13 residues. With 4 bases removed from V and 3 bases from J, the gap between germline ends came to 10 bases. DNA of the CDR3: TGTGCCATCAGTGGGGGAGAGGACTACGAGCAGTACTTC. It yields the protein CAISGGEDYEQYF.

This clone was seen a few times. The gene calls are TRBV5-4 and TRBJ2-7; TRBD1 aligns across 11 bases. CDR3 length: 14 residues. Germline-derived CDR1 and CDR2 are SGHNT and YYREEE (reference sequence). The ends lost 4 bases at V and 3 bases at J; junction bases unmatched: 3. The CDR3 reads CASSRDRGNYEQYF. The CDR3 DNA reads TGTGCCAGCAGCCGGGACAGGGGGAACTACGAGCAGTACTTC.

This clone was picked up a small number of times. The rearrangement uses TRBV29-1 and TRBJ1-1; the match to TRBD1 covers 8 bases. The CDR3 has 13 residues. Germline V gives CDR1 SQVTM, CDR2 ANQGSEA. Trimming took 7 bases from V and 1 from J; bases not matched to a gene: 5. The CDR3 loop reads CSARGQGNTEAFF. CDR3 nucleotide sequence: TGCAGCGCCCGAGGACAGGGGAACACTGAAGCTTTCTTT.

This clone was picked up a small number of times. The chain uses TRBV2 and TRBJ1-2; D gene ambiguous. Trimming took 6 bases from V and 10 from J, leaving 15 bases between them. Germline V gives CDR1 SNHLY, CDR2 FYNNEI. The CDR3 runs 12 residues. Here the CDR3 DNA reads TGTGCCAGCAGGGAGGACGACGCGGTCTACACCTTC. As protein: CASREDDAVYTF.

This clone was observed a few times. The rearrangement links TRBV5-1 to TRBJ1-2, with 8 bases that match TRBD1. V shed 3 bases and J 8 bases; nucleotides not matched to a gene: 6. The CDR3 is made up of 13 amino acids. Germline CDR1 is SGHRS and CDR2 is YFSETQ. CDR3 region: CASSSGQAEGYTF. The CDR3 DNA sequence: TGCGCCAGCAGCTCGGGACAGGCGGAGGGCTACACCTTC.

The chain carries TRBV29-1 and TRBJ2-1; TRBD2 matches 7 bases. This CDR3 has 14 amino acids. The V segment lost 7 bases and the J segment 6 bases; nucleotides outside the gene matches: 12. Germline V lookup: CDR1 SQVTM, CDR2 ANQGSEA. For the CDR3, the DNA is TGCAGCGGCGCACGGGAGGCCCCTGTCAATGAGCAGTTCTTC. Residues: CSGAREAPVNEQFF.

This clone was seen a handful of times. J is TRBJ1-1 and V is TRBV29-1, with 10 positions matching TRBD1. Germline V gene data show CDR1 as SQVTM and CDR2 as ANQGSEA. Trimming at V came to 6 bases and at J to 7 bases, leaving 8 bases not matched to a gene. The length of the CDR3 is 13 residues. The CDR3 DNA is TGCAGCGTCGCCGGGACAGGGGATTTTGAAGCTTTCTTT. This codes for CSVAGTGDFEAFF.

This chain links TRBV12-5 with TRBJ1-5; D remains ambiguous. The CDR3 runs 13 residues. V was cut by 1 base and J by 10 bases, with 11 bases left in between. Germline assignment: CDR1 LGHNT and CDR2 FRNRAP. This CDR3 reads CASGLAQNAPQHF. The CDR3 DNA is TGTGCTAGTGGTTTGGCACAGAACGCTCCCCAGCATTTT.

This clone was observed a handful of times. The chain links TRBV5-6 to TRBJ1-3; TRBD1 might be the D (5 bases). The CDR3 runs to 15 residues. V lost 4 bases, J lost 2 bases, and 13 bases lay in between. The germline gives CDR1 SGHDT, CDR2 YYEEEE. The CDR3 here is CASSDIRGPGNTIYF. The CDR3 nucleotides read TGTGCCAGCAGCGATATTAGGGGTCCTGGAAACACCATATATTTT.

There are a few counts of this clone. The chain recombines TRBV7-9 with TRBJ2-7, with 7 bases lining up with TRBD2. V lost 6 bases and J lost 7; bases outside the gene matches: 15. The CDR3 contains 15 residues. The germline gives CDR1 SEHNR, CDR2 FQNEAQ (reference sequence). The CDR3 bases are TGTGCCAGCAGGGCCCGTTCGCTCCAGGGAGGGGAGCAGTACTTC. Its protein is CASRARSLQGGEQYF.

The rearrangement joins TRBV6-5 to TRBJ2-3, with D unclear. Germline CDR1 MNHEY, CDR2 SVGAGI. The CDR3 covers 14 residues. Deletions cut 1 base from V and 0 bases from J, with 5 bases between. This CDR3 is CASSYFPSTDTQYF. The CDR3 DNA sequence: TGTGCCAGCAGTTACTTCCCTAGCACAGATACGCAGTATTTT.

The V call is TRBV9, the J call TRBJ1-5, with unresolved D. The germline V gene encodes CDR1 SGDLS and CDR2 YYNGEE. V dropped 0 bases and J dropped 5 bases, with 12 bases sitting between them. The CDR3 runs to 15 residues. The DNA for the CDR3 is TGTGCCAGCAGCGTAGATGGTCAGCGAGATCAGCCCCAGCATTTT. Its translation: CASSVDGQRDQPQHF.

The chain combines TRBV7-9 with TRBJ2-5, with TRBD2 as a possible D gene (6 bases). This CDR3 contains 16 residues. Between the trimmed V and J ends, which lost 3 bases and 5 bases, there was a span of 19 bases. CDR1 and CDR2 from the germline V gene are SEHNR and FQNEAQ (reference sequence). The CDR3 loop reads CASSLPPGLGGETQYF. The CDR3 DNA is TGTGCCAGCAGCTTGCCTCCGGGACTGGGTGGGGAGACCCAGTACTTC.

The sample holds a few counts of this clone. The chain carries TRBV15 and TRBJ1-1; D not resolved. Germline values: CDR1 LNHNV, CDR2 YYDKDF (reference sequence). This CDR3 is built from 12 residues. The V and J ends lost 0 bases and 6 bases respectively, with 5 bases between them. The CDR3 here is CATSRDISEAFF. The CDR3 DNA sequence: TGTGCCACCAGCAGAGATATCTCTGAAGCTTTCTTT.

This chain links TRBV25-1 with TRBJ2-7; 8 nucleotides agree with TRBD1. CDR3 length: 14 residues. Germline V gene lookup returns CDR1 MGHDK and CDR2 SYGVNS. After removal of 3 bases from V and 3 bases from J, the junction contained 4 bases not matched to a gene. The CDR3 DNA sequence: TGTGCCAGCAGTGAGCAGGGGGCGCGCTACGAGCAGTACTTC. Its protein product is CASSEQGARYEQYF.

The chain links TRBV25-1 to TRBJ2-5; possibly TRBD1 for D (6 bases). Germline V gene lookup returns CDR1 MGHDK and CDR2 SYGVNS. This CDR3 spans 14 amino acids. Trimming removed 4 bases from V and 4 bases from J, with 13 bases in between. The CDR3 bases are TGTGCCAGCAGTGGGAATGGGGGCTTAGAGACCCAGTACTTC. As protein: CASSGNGGLETQYF. Supplemented by reference TRBV25-1 and TRBJ2-5, the full variable domain reads EADIYQTPRYLVIGTGKKITLECSQTMGHDKMYWYQQDPGMELHLIHYSYGVNSTEKGDLSSESTVSRIRTEHFPLTLESARPSHTSQYLCASSGNGGLETQYFGPGTRLLVL.

The rearrangement uses TRBV6-5 and TRBJ2-7; D gene unclear. With 2 bases removed from V and 3 bases from J, the gap between germline ends came to 14 bases. The CDR3 length is 15 residues. In germline, CDR1 is MNHEY, CDR2 SVGAGI. As DNA, the CDR3 is TGTGCCAGCAGTTACCGCGTCCCTTCCAACTACGAGCAGTACTTC. Protein product: CASSYRVPSNYEQYF.

The chain couples TRBV15 to TRBJ2-7; D uncertain. This CDR3 is 12 amino acids long. Per germline, CDR1 LNHNV and CDR2 YYDKDF (reference sequence). The V end lost 0 bases, the J end lost 3 bases, and 3 bases lay between the germline ends. The CDR3, as DNA: TGTGCCACCAGCAGAGACTTCTACGAGCAGTACTTC. Residues: CATSRDFYEQYF.

This clone was found a few times. The chain has TRBV9 and TRBJ2-1, with 7 bases fitting TRBD2. Germline V CDR1 and CDR2: SGDLS, YYNGEE. Trimming at V came to 7 bases and at J to 7 bases, leaving 8 bases not matched to a gene. This CDR3 spans 13 amino acids. DNA for the CDR3: TGTGCCAGCGCGCGGGAGTACGAGAATGAGCAGTTCTTC. It codes for CASAREYENEQFF. The full variable domain, with the rest looked up from reference TRBV9 and TRBJ2-1, is DSGVTQTPKHLITATGQRVTLRCSPRSGDLSVYWYQQSLDQGLQFLIQYYNGEERAKGNILERFSAQQFPDLHSELNLSSLELGDSALYFCASAREYENEQFFGPGTRLTVL.

This clone was seen more than once but under ten times. This chain joins TRBV11-2 and TRBJ2-1; 11 positions match TRBD2. The germline V gene encodes CDR1 SGHAT and CDR2 FQNNGV. This CDR3 region has 15 residues. V trimming: 2 bases; J trimming: 9 bases; junction bases outside the gene matches: 6. The CDR3 DNA reads as TGTGCCAGCAGCTTAATAGCGGGGGGGAGAGGTGAGCAGTTCTTC. It yields the protein CASSLIAGGRGEQFF.